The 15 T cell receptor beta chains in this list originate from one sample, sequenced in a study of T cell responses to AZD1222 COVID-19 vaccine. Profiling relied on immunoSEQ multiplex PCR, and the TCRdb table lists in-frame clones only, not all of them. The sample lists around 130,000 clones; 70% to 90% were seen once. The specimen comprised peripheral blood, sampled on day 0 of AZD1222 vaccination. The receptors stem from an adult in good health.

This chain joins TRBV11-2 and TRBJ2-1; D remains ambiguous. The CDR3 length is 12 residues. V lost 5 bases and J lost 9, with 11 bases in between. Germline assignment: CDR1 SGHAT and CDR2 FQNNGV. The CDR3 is CASSVGISEQFF. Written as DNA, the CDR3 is TGTGCCAGCAGCGTAGGGATTAGTGAGCAGTTCTTC.

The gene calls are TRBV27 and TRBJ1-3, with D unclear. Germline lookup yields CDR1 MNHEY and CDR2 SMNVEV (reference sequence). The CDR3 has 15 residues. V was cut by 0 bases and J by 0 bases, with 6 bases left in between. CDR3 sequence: CASSLSRSSGNTIYF. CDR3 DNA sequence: TGTGCCAGCAGTTTATCGAGAAGCTCTGGAAACACCATATATTTT.

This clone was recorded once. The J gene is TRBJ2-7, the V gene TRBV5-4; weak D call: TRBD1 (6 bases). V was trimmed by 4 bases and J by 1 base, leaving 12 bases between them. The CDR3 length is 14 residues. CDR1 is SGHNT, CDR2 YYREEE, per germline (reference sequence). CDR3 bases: TGTGCCAGCAGCCCCCGCAGGGGTTCCTACGAGCAGTACTTC. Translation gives CASSPRRGSYEQYF.

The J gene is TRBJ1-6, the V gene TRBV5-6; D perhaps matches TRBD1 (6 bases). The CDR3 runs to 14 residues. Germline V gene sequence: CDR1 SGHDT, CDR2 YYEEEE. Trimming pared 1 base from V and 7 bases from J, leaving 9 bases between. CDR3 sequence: CASSLQGLNSPLHF. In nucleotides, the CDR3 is TGTGCCAGCAGCTTGCAGGGGCTAAATTCACCCCTCCACTTT. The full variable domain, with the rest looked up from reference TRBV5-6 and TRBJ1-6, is DAGVTQSPTHLIKTRGQQVTLRCSPKSGHDTVSWYQQALGQGPQFIFQYYEEEERQRGNFPDRFSGHQFPNYSSELNVNALLLGDSALYLCASSLQGLNSPLHFGNGTRLTVT.

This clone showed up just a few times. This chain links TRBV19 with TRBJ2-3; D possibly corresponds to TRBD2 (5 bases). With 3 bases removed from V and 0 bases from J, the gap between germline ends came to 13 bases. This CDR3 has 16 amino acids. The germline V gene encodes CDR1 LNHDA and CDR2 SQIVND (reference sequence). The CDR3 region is CASSIRSRASTDTQYF. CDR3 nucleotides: TGTGCCAGTAGTATCCGGTCGCGGGCAAGCACAGATACGCAGTATTTT. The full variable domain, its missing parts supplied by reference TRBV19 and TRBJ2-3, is DGGITQSPKYLFRKEGQNVTLSCEQNLNHDAMYWYRQDPGQGLRLIYYSQIVNDFQKGDIAEGYSVSREKKESFPLTVTSAQKNPTAFYLCASSIRSRASTDTQYFGPGTRLTVL.

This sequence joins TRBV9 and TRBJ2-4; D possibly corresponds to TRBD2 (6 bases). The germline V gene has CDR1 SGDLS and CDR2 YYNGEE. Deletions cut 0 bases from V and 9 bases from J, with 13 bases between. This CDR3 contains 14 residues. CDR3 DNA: TGTGCCAGCAGCGTAGGGGACTCCACGGGCATTCAGTACTTC. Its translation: CASSVGDSTGIQYF.

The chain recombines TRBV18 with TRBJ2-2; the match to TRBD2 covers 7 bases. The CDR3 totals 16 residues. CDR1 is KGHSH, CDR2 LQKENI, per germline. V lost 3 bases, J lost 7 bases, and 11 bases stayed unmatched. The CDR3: CASSPNQGGRDGELFF. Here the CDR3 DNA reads TGTGCCAGCTCACCGAATCAAGGCGGGAGAGACGGGGAGCTGTTTTTT.

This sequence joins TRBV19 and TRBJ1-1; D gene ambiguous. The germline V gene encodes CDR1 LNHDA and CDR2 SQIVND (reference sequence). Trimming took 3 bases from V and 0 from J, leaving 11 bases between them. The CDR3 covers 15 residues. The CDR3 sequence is CASSIGLGMNTEAFF. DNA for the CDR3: TGTGCCAGTAGTATCGGTCTGGGGATGAACACTGAAGCTTTCTTT.

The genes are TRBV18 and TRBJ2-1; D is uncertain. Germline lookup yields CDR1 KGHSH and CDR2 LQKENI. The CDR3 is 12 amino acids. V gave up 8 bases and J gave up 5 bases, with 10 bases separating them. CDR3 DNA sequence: TGTGCCAGCCTACTGGGCGACAATGAGCAGTTCTTC. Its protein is CASLLGDNEQFF.

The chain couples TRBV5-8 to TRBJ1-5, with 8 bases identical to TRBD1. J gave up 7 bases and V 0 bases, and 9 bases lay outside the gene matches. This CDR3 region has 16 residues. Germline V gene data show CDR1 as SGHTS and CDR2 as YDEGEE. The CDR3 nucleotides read TGTGCCAGCAGCTTGGGGACAGGGTTAGGAGGCCAGCCCCAGCATTTT. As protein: CASSLGTGLGGQPQHF.

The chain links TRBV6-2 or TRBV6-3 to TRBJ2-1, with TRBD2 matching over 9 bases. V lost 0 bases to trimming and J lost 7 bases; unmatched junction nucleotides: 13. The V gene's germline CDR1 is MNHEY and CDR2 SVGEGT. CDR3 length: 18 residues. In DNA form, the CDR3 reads TGTGCCAGCAGTTACTCGATCACTAGCGGGTGGGAGGTGAATGAGCAGTTCTTC. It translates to CASSYSITSGWEVNEQFF.

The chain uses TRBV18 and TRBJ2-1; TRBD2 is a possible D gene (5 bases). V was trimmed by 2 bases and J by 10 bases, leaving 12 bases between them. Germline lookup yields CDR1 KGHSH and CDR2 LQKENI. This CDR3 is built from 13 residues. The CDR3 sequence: CASSPSGRGEQFF. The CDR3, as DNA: TGTGCCAGCTCACCATCGGGGAGAGGGGAGCAGTTCTTC.

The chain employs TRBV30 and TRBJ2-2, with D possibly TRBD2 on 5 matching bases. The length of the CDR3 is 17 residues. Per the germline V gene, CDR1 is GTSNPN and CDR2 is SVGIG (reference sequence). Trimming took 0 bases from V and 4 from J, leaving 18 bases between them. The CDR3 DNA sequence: TGTGCCTGGAGTGTAATGTTGGGGAGAGTTGGCACCGGGGAGCTGTTTTTT. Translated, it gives CAWSVMLGRVGTGELFF.

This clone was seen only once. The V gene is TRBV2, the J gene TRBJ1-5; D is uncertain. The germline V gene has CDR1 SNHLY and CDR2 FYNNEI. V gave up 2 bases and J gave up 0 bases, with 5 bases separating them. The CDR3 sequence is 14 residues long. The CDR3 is CASSESYSNQPQHF. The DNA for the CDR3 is TGTGCCAGCAGTGAAAGCTATAGCAATCAGCCCCAGCATTTT.

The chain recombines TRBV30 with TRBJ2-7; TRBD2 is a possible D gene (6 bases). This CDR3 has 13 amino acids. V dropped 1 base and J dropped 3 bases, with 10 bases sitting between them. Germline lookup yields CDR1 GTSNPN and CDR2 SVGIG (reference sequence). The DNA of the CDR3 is TGTGCCTGGAGTGCGGGAGAGATCTACGAGCAGTACTTC. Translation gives CAWSAGEIYEQYF.